This T cell receptor (beta chain) is from a study of immune evolution from preneoplasia to lung adenocarcinoma. Each case's diagnosis was confirmed by two pathologists on H&E. Libraries were prepared by immunoSEQ multiplex PCR; TCRdb keeps only in-frame clonotypes and omits some of them. The data show some 15,000 clones, with 81% seen just once and 2.5% to 3.5% held by the top ten. As for this clone: Its target is not known.

CDR1 is MNHNY and CDR2 is SVGAGI in the germline V gene (reference sequence). The V end was cut by 8 bases, the J end by 4 bases, with 24 bases between. The CDR3 totals 16 residues. Study results and limitations: KRAS-mutant nodules had the highest T cell clonality.

The receptor was derived from a person aged 55-85 years with lung adenocarcinoma. The chain links TRBV6-6 to TRBJ2-7; no clear D. Sequences were obtained from FFPE minimally invasive lung adenocarcinoma tissue. The CDR3 region is CASGSRLHFPTYEQYF. DNA of the CDR3: TGTGCCAGCGGCTCCAGACTGCATTTTCCGACTTACGAGCAGTACTTC.